This passage covers 32 T cell receptor beta chains from one sample sequenced in a study of response to subunit inactivated influenza vaccine. TCRdb processed the RT-PCR reads anew with MiXCR; each CDR3 protein has one entry. The data hold roughly 540,000 distinct CDR3 sequences, with less than 25% observed a single time. These same data were also listed under a study on T cells expressing NK-cell markers. That report adds: UMI-tagged 5'RACE template switching yielded the TCR beta cDNA.

The sequencing here drew on CD4+ T cells sorted from PBMCs, taken approximately 13 days after vaccination. These receptors came from a man in his fifties who received an inactivated influenza vaccine.

Notes on this clonotype: A much bigger clone sits one base away, suggesting this may be a read error. V and J are TRBV4-2 and TRBJ1-4, with D tentatively TRBD1 (5 bases). CDR1 and CDR2 from the germline V gene are LGHNA and YNFKEQ. This CDR3 comprises 14 residues. CDR3 DNA: TGTGCCAGCAGCCAAAGGGGTTCCTATGAAAAACGGTTTTTT. This encodes CASSQRGSYEKRFF.

This chain uses TRBV10-3 with TRBJ2-7, with a tentative D call TRBD1 (6 bases). This CDR3 is built from 15 residues. Germline V gene lookup returns CDR1 ENHRY and CDR2 SYGVKD. The ends were cut back, 7 bases at V and 6 bases at J, with 22 bases in the middle. CDR3 residues: CAIIVYRAISVEQYF. The CDR3 nucleotides are TGTGCCATCATCGTGTACAGGGCGATTTCCGTCGAGCAGTACTTC.

The chain carries TRBV19 and TRBJ2-3; 7 positions agree with TRBD2. CDR1 and CDR2 from the germline V gene are LNHDA and SQIVND (reference sequence). The CDR3 runs 15 residues. V shed 0 bases, J shed 5 bases, and the junction held 5 bases outside the gene matches. The CDR3 spells CASSIDQERGDTQYF. CDR3 nucleotides: TGTGCCAGTAGTATAGATCAGGAGCGGGGAGATACGCAGTATTTT.

This clonotype was observed a single time. The J gene is TRBJ2-5, the V gene TRBV7-3, with TRBD2 as a possible D gene (6 bases). This CDR3 spans 14 amino acids. V was clipped by 2 bases and J by 5 bases, with 12 bases between them. Germline assignment: CDR1 SGHTA and CDR2 FQGTGA. CDR3 nucleotide sequence: TGTGCCAGCAGCTTATTGGCGGAGGGGGAGACCCAGTACTTC. Translating it yields CASSLLAEGETQYF.

At least ten counts were recorded for this clonotype. The V gene is TRBV29-1, the J gene TRBJ1-2; D perhaps matches TRBD1 (5 bases). Germline V gene lookup returns CDR1 SQVTM and CDR2 ANQGSEA. V was pared by 8 bases and J by 8 bases, with 21 bases between. CDR3 size: 13 residues. The CDR3 spells CSTTSFGTQGYTF. CDR3 coding DNA: TGCAGCACCACATCGTTCGGGACTCAAGGCTACACCTTC.

V gene TRBV7-2 combines with J gene TRBJ2-7; D unresolved. V dropped 5 bases and J dropped 4 bases, with 18 bases sitting between them. This CDR3 contains 15 residues. Germline CDR1 SGHTA, CDR2 FQGNSA. CDR3 nucleotide sequence: TGTGCCAGCAGCCCTGCGTACCAAGTCGCGTACGAGCAGTACTTC. Translating gives CASSPAYQVAYEQYF.

This clonotype was counted between two and nine times. V is TRBV4-3 and J is TRBJ2-5, with 10 bases lining up with TRBD2. Looked up from germline, CDR1 is LGHNA and CDR2 is YSLEER. V trimming: 0 bases; J trimming: 5 bases; junction bases outside the gene matches: 9. This CDR3 has 17 amino acids. This CDR3 is CASSQDLASGRFETQYF. For the CDR3, the DNA is TGCGCCAGCAGCCAAGATCTGGCTAGCGGGAGATTCGAGACCCAGTACTTC.

This clonotype was seen only a few times. V and J are TRBV10-3 and TRBJ2-2; 8 positions agree with TRBD1. With 4 bases clipped from V and 4 bases from J, the junction kept 5 bases outside the gene matches. Germline values: CDR1 ENHRY, CDR2 SYGVKD. The CDR3 extends over 15 amino acids. The CDR3 coding sequence is TGTGCCATCAGTGGGACAGGGATTGGCACCGGGGAGCTGTTTTTT. Protein product: CAISGTGIGTGELFF.

The table lists this clonotype with a few counts. The chain has TRBV15 and TRBJ2-5, with D unclear. V was clipped by 5 bases and J by 4 bases, with 8 bases between them. The length of the CDR3 is 12 residues. Germline loops: CDR1 LNHNV, CDR2 YYDKDF (reference sequence). The CDR3 DNA sequence: TGTGCCACCAGCGTGGGGTCAGAGACCCAGTACTTC. Translated, it gives CATSVGSETQYF.

This clonotype was counted only a few times. Here the CDR3 reads CSAQGQGPWGQYF. The CDR3 bases are TGCAGTGCACAAGGACAGGGCCCCTGGGGGCAGTACTTC. This sequence joins TRBV20-1 and TRBJ2-7; TRBD1 aligns across 8 bases. This CDR3 has 13 amino acids. Losses at the gene ends were 6 bases for V and 9 bases for J; bases not matched to a gene: 13. Per germline, CDR1 DFQATT and CDR2 SNEGSKA (reference sequence).

The sample holds a few counts of this clonotype. The CDR3 DNA is TGTGCCAGCAGTTATGGAGGGTCGGAGACCCAGTACTTC. The encoded protein is CASSYGGSETQYF. The chain employs TRBV6-5 and TRBJ2-5; the D gene is possibly TRBD2 (6 bases). The V end was cut by 3 bases, the J end by 5 bases, with 10 bases between. Germline V gene lookup returns CDR1 MNHEY and CDR2 SVGAGI. CDR3 length equals 13 residues.

The J gene is TRBJ2-1, the V gene TRBV7-3; the match to TRBD2 covers 9 bases. The CDR3 loop spans 15 amino acids. Germline CDR1 SGHTA, CDR2 FQGTGA. V lost 4 bases to trimming and J lost 8 bases; unmatched junction nucleotides: 9. The CDR3 sequence is CASSSPGLAVHEQFF. Written as DNA, the CDR3 is TGTGCCAGCAGCTCTCCGGGACTAGCTGTCCATGAGCAGTTCTTC.

J is TRBJ2-1 and V is TRBV20-1; 15 nucleotides align to TRBD2. Germline assignment: CDR1 DFQATT and CDR2 SNEGSKA (reference sequence). Trimming removed 7 bases from V and 2 bases from J; junction bases left unmatched: 15. CDR3 length equals 19 residues. The CDR3 region is CSVPMMRTSGRAPYNEQFF. The CDR3 nucleotides are TGCAGTGTTCCGATGATGAGGACTAGCGGGAGGGCTCCCTACAATGAGCAGTTCTTC.

This clonotype came up a few times. The gene calls are TRBV5-1 and TRBJ2-7; D gene ambiguous. The CDR3 runs 14 residues. Germline V gives CDR1 SGHRS, CDR2 YFSETQ. The V end lost 0 bases, the J end lost 3 bases, and 10 bases lay between the germline ends. The CDR3 nucleotides read TGCGCCAGCAGCTTGGAATCGGGTTACTACGAGCAGTACTTC. Protein: CASSLESGYYEQYF.

The V call is TRBV18, the J call TRBJ2-1; D perhaps matches TRBD2 (6 bases). This CDR3 spans 17 amino acids. Germline CDR1 reads KGHSH; CDR2 reads LQKENI. Trimming pared 3 bases from V and 2 bases from J, leaving 17 bases between. CDR3 coding DNA: TGTGCCAGCTCACCTCGCGGCCCGGGGGACCCCTACAATGAGCAGTTCTTC. It specifies CASSPRGPGDPYNEQFF. Full variable domain (remainder filled in from reference TRBV18 and TRBJ2-1): NAGVMQNPRHLVRRRGQEARLRCSPMKGHSHVYWYRQLPEEGLKFMVYLQKENIIDESGMPKERFSAEFPKEGPSILRIQQVVRGDSAAYFCASSPRGPGDPYNEQFFGPGTRLTVL.

The gene calls are TRBV2 and TRBJ1-4; 9 bases are a match to TRBD1. CDR3 length equals 14 residues. Germline V CDR1 and CDR2: SNHLY, FYNNEI. The junction had 2 bases not matched to a gene; V was cut back by 6 bases and J by 3 bases. The DNA of the CDR3 is TGTGCCAGCAGCGACAGGGGGGCTAATGAAAAACTGTTTTTT. It yields the protein CASSDRGANEKLFF.

This clonotype was counted a few times. The chain uses TRBV3-1 and TRBJ1-2; 10 bases agree with TRBD1. The germline V gene encodes CDR1 LGHDT and CDR2 YNNKEL (reference sequence). This CDR3 is built from 16 residues. V was clipped by 4 bases and J by 5 bases; unmatched bases: 10. The CDR3 loop is CASSLFSGQGVYGYTF. The CDR3 DNA reads as TGTGCCAGCAGCCTATTCTCCGGACAGGGGGTTTATGGCTACACCTTC.

The V gene is TRBV7-8, the J gene TRBJ2-7; a weak D match, TRBD1 (5 bases). This CDR3 is 15 amino acids long. From germline, CDR1 is SGHVS and CDR2 FQNEAQ. Trimming stripped 6 bases from V and 2 bases from J, with 17 bases between. CDR3 in amino acids: CASSYKLTDTYEQYF. The DNA for the CDR3 is TGTGCCAGCAGTTACAAATTGACAGACACCTACGAGCAGTACTTC.

The genes are TRBV11-2 and TRBJ2-5; TRBD2 aligns across 9 bases. Trimming cost V 3 bases and J 5 bases; bases outside gene matches: 10. The germline CDR1 and CDR2 sequences are SGHAT and FQNNGV. The CDR3 spans 16 residues. The DNA of the CDR3 is TGTGCCAGCAGCTTGACTAGCGGAAACAATCGGGAGACCCAGTACTTC. Translating gives CASSLTSGNNRETQYF.

The sample holds a few counts of this clonotype. This may stem from a read error, because a much larger clone lies one nucleotide away. This chain joins TRBV27 and TRBJ2-7, with a tentative D call TRBD2 (6 bases). The CDR3 runs to 15 residues. Trimming removed 3 bases at V and 3 bases at J, with 15 bases between. Germline V CDR1 and CDR2: MNHEY, SMNVEV (reference sequence). This chain's CDR3 is CASSFRASVFYEQYF. The CDR3 DNA follows: TGTGCCAGCAGTTTTAGGGCTAGCGTTTTCTACGAGCAGTACTTC.

This clonotype was observed a few times. The chain is built from TRBV3-1 and TRBJ2-3; TRBD2 might be the D (5 bases). The CDR3 has 12 residues. CDR1 is LGHDT, CDR2 YNNKEL, per germline (reference sequence). V lost 7 bases to trimming and J lost 10 bases, with 15 bases between them. The CDR3 sequence is CASTQLLLAQYF. The CDR3 region has the DNA TGTGCCAGCACCCAGCTCTTACTAGCGCAGTATTTT.

V is TRBV20-1 and J is TRBJ2-3, with 8 bases matching TRBD1. This CDR3 spans 16 amino acids. V shed 5 bases and J 2 bases; nucleotides not matched to a gene: 12. Germline lookup yields CDR1 DFQATT and CDR2 SNEGSKA (reference sequence). This CDR3 is CSASPQGARFTDTQYF. CDR3 in DNA: TGCAGTGCTTCACCTCAGGGGGCGCGGTTCACAGATACGCAGTATTTT.

This clonotype was counted between two and nine times. This chain uses TRBV9 with TRBJ2-7; D is possibly TRBD1 (5 bases). This CDR3 comprises 15 residues. Looked up from germline, CDR1 is SGDLS and CDR2 is YYNGEE. V was trimmed by 2 bases and J by 2 bases, leaving 14 bases between them. The CDR3 nucleotides read TGTGCCAGCAGCGTTACAGGATCCGCTCCCTACGAGCAGTACTTC. Encoded protein: CASSVTGSAPYEQYF.

This chain joins TRBV10-3 and TRBJ2-3; 11 positions match TRBD2. Germline V gene lookup returns CDR1 ENHRY and CDR2 SYGVKD. V dropped 6 bases and J dropped 3; count of bases not matched to a gene: 8. CDR3 length: 16 amino acids. The CDR3 reads CAIRAIAGGRTDTQYF. CDR3 nucleotides: TGTGCCATCAGGGCTATAGCGGGAGGGAGGACAGATACGCAGTATTTT.

This clonotype was found a few times. The chain uses TRBV14 and TRBJ2-2, with D possibly TRBD2 on 5 matching bases. The CDR3 totals 17 residues. The germline gives CDR1 SGHDN, CDR2 FVKESK. The germline V and J ends were trimmed by 2 bases and 4 bases, with 17 bases remaining between them. The CDR3, as DNA: TGTGCCAGCAGCCAAAGAGTAGGCGGGCGGAGCACCGGGGAGCTGTTTTTT. Its translation: CASSQRVGGRSTGELFF.

This clonotype was seen a handful of times. The J gene is TRBJ2-2, the V gene TRBV5-1, with 7 bases that match TRBD2. V was clipped by 4 bases and J by 7 bases; unmatched bases: 10. CDR1 and CDR2 (germline): SGHRS, YFSETQ. The CDR3 runs 15 residues. CDR3 region: CASSDGLVGSGELFF. The CDR3 region has the DNA TGCGCCAGCAGCGACGGACTAGTAGGGAGCGGGGAGCTGTTTTTT.

The CDR3 here is CASSQAAGYEQYF. The CDR3 nucleotides are TGTGCCAGCAGCCAAGCCGCGGGCTACGAGCAGTACTTC. The rearrangement joins TRBV4-2 to TRBJ2-7; the D gene is possibly TRBD2 (5 bases). V lost 1 base, J lost 3 bases, and 7 bases lay in between. The CDR3 consists of 13 residues. The V gene's germline CDR1 is LGHNA and CDR2 YNFKEQ.

The rearrangement links TRBV27 to TRBJ2-2; D not resolved. Per germline, CDR1 MNHEY and CDR2 SMNVEV (reference sequence). Trimming pared 1 base from V and 3 bases from J, leaving 15 bases between. This CDR3 region has 17 residues. The CDR3 is CASSLLALSRDTGELFF. The CDR3 DNA sequence: TGTGCCAGCAGTTTATTAGCTCTTTCCCGGGACACCGGGGAGCTGTTTTTT.

The V call is TRBV12-3 or TRBV12-4, the J call TRBJ2-5; TRBD2 aligns across 14 bases. V shed 7 bases, J shed 1 base, and the junction held 5 bases outside the gene matches. The CDR3 is 16 residues long. CDR3 nucleotides: TGTGCCAGCAAAATAGGGACTAGCGGGGGCCAAGAGACCCAGTACTTC. The encoded protein is CASKIGTSGGQETQYF.

The chain is built from TRBV6-2 or TRBV6-3 and TRBJ2-2; 7 bases match TRBD2. This CDR3 comprises 15 residues. V was pared by 6 bases and J by 7 bases, with 11 bases of the junction left unmatched. Per germline, CDR1 MNHEY and CDR2 SVGEGT. CDR3 region: CASRHSGAGSGELFF. In DNA, the CDR3 is TGTGCCAGCAGACACAGCGGGGCGGGGAGCGGGGAGCTGTTTTTT.

This clonotype was counted a few times. This rearrangement joins TRBV28 to TRBJ1-1; unclear D gene. This CDR3 comprises 12 residues. Germline V CDR1 and CDR2: MDHEN, SYDVKM. V was trimmed by 7 bases and J by 13 bases, leaving 19 bases between them. CDR3 bases: TGTGCCAGCACCAACCGAGGGTATAAGAATTTCTTT. Its protein is CASTNRGYKNFF. The entire variable domain, with the rest obtained from reference TRBV28 and TRBJ1-1, is as follows: DVKVTQSSRYLVKRTGEKVFLECVQDMDHENMFWYRQDPGLGLRLIYFSYDVKMKEKGDIPEGYSVSREKKERFSLILESASTNQTSMYLCASTNRGYKNFFGQGTRLTVV.

This clonotype came up a few times. The V call is TRBV20-1, the J call TRBJ2-2; perhaps TRBD1 as D (5 bases). Deletions cut 3 bases from V and 7 bases from J, with 12 bases between. The germline CDR1 and CDR2 sequences are DFQATT and SNEGSKA (reference sequence). The CDR3 sequence is 13 residues long. CDR3 DNA sequence: TGCAGTGCTAGTTCAGGGTGGCACGGGGAGCTGTTTTTT. It translates to CSASSGWHGELFF.